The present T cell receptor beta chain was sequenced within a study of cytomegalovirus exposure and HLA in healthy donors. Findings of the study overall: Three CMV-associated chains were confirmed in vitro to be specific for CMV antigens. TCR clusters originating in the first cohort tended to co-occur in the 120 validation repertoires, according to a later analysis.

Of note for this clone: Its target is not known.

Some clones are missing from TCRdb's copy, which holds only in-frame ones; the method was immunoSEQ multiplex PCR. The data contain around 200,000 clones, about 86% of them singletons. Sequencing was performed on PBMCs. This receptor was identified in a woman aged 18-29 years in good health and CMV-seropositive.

The CDR3 sequence: CASSLIEPTDTQYF. As DNA, the CDR3 is TGCGCCAGCAGCCTCATAGAACCCACAGATACGCAGTATTTT. V and J are TRBV5-1 and TRBJ2-3; D remains unclear. Deletions cut 4 bases from V and 2 bases from J, with 11 bases between. Germline-derived CDR1 and CDR2 are SGHRS and YFSETQ. CDR3 length: 14 amino acids.